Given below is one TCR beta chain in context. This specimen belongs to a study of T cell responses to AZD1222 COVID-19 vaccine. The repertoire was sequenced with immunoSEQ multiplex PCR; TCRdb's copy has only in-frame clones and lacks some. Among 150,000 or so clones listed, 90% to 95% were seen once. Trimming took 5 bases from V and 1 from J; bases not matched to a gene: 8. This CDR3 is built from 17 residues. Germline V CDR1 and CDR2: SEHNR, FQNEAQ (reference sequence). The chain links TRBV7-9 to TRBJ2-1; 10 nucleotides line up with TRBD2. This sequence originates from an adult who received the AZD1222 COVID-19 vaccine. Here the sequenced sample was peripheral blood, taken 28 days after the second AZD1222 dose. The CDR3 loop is CASSETGLALSYNEQFF. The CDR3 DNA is TGTGCCAGCAGCGAAACGGGACTAGCGCTTTCCTACAATGAGCAGTTCTTC.